The 26 T cell receptor beta chains given below trace back to one sample, sequenced in a study of CD8+ T cells in alopecia areata. In each case, RNA was isolated and then reverse transcribed into cDNA as the sequencing template. TCRdb keeps only in-frame clones here, not all; method: immunoSEQ multiplex PCR. Here the sample spans about 180,000 clones, 58% being singletons. The treatment is: oral pan-JAK inhibitor, 5-10 mg twice daily. The source material was CD4+ T cells sorted from blood, sampled between weeks 55 and 65, from a patient treated with tofacitinib. The source is a human donor with alopecia areata.

The chain has TRBV7-9 and TRBJ2-5, with 7 bases matching TRBD2. Germline trimming cut 4 bases from V and 0 bases from J; bases unmatched to any gene: 2. CDR1 SEHNR and CDR2 FQNEAQ come from the germline V gene (reference sequence). This CDR3 spans 14 amino acids. This chain's CDR3 is CASSYGGYQETQYF. The CDR3, as DNA: TGTGCCAGCAGCTACGGGGGGTACCAAGAGACCCAGTACTTC.

The CDR3: CASRPGRGRFYEQYF. The CDR3 DNA is TGCGCCAGCAGGCCGGGACGGGGAAGATTCTACGAGCAGTACTTC. The chain couples TRBV5-1 to TRBJ2-7; perhaps D is TRBD1 or TRBD2 (5 bases each). V was trimmed by 5 bases and J by 3 bases, leaving 18 bases between them. The CDR3 sequence is 15 residues long. CDR1 and CDR2 (germline): SGHRS, YFSETQ.

As for this clone: The junction departs from germline at one end; a sequencing error may be responsible. The chain combines TRBV5-1 with TRBJ2-7; 7 bases fit TRBD1. This CDR3 is 13 amino acids long. Per the germline V gene, CDR1 is SGHRS and CDR2 is YFSETQ. This chain's CDR3 is CASTLTGNSEQYF. The DNA of the CDR3 is TGCGCCAGCACCTTGACAGGGAACTCCGAGCAGTACTTC.

The chain carries TRBV7-3 and TRBJ1-1, with a weak D call TRBD1 (6 bases). The V end lost 5 bases, the J end lost 4 bases, and 17 bases lay between the germline ends. CDR1 and CDR2 (germline): SGHTA, FQGTGA. The CDR3 totals 15 residues. Here the CDR3 DNA reads TGTGCCAGCAGCGCCGGCGGGGGGCTGAGCACTGAAGCTTTCTTT. The encoded protein is CASSAGGGLSTEAFF.

This clone was detected a few times. This chain joins TRBV7-9 and TRBJ1-5; possibly TRBD1 for D (6 bases). Germline lookup yields CDR1 SEHNR and CDR2 FQNEAQ (reference sequence). The CDR3 runs 13 residues. V lost 5 bases and J 4 bases, leaving 9 bases between the germline ends. This CDR3 reads CASSPDRNQPQHF. The CDR3 region has the DNA TGTGCCAGCAGCCCCGACAGGAATCAGCCCCAGCATTTT.

The table lists this clone with a few counts. The CDR3, as DNA: TGCAGCGTTAGTAGGGGGTCAGGGGAGACCCAGTACTTC. Protein product: CSVSRGSGETQYF. The rearrangement links TRBV29-1 to TRBJ2-5, with D maybe TRBD1 (6 bases). Germline V gives CDR1 SQVTM, CDR2 ANQGSEA. The V gene lost 5 bases and the J gene lost 5 bases, with 15 bases spanning the gap. The CDR3 sequence is 13 residues long. Together with reference TRBV29-1 and TRBJ2-5, the CDR3 gives the full variable domain: SAVISQKPSRDICQRGTSLTIQCQVDSQVTMMFWYRQQPGQSLTLIATANQGSEATYESGFVIDKFPISRPNLTFSTLTVSNMSPEDSSIYLCSVSRGSGETQYFGPGTRLLVL.

The chain links TRBV10-3 to TRBJ2-2; D perhaps matches TRBD1 (6 bases). This CDR3 spans 14 amino acids. V lost 2 bases, J lost 3 bases, and 7 bases lay in between. Germline-derived CDR1 and CDR2 are ENHRY and SYGVKD. The CDR3 sequence: CAISEDRHTGELFF. The CDR3 DNA reads TGTGCCATCAGTGAGGACAGGCACACCGGGGAGCTGTTTTTT.

This clone was seen at least ten times. The chain combines TRBV5-8 with TRBJ2-7; either TRBD1 or TRBD2 may supply D (5 bases each). The CDR3 runs 15 residues. Germline CDR1 is SGHTS and CDR2 is YDEGEE. V gave up 4 bases and J gave up 5 bases, with 19 bases separating them. In DNA, the CDR3 is TGTGCCAGCAGCCCCTCTTGGGGGTTGGGGGACGAGCAGTACTTC. Residues: CASSPSWGLGDEQYF.

The chain combines TRBV6-5 with TRBJ1-5; D is uncertain. The germline V and J ends were trimmed by 5 bases and 5 bases, with 13 bases remaining between them. Germline CDR1 and CDR2: MNHEY and SVGAGI. This CDR3 has 14 residues. This CDR3 is CASSDRELHQPQHF. The CDR3 DNA reads as TGTGCCAGCAGTGACCGGGAGCTACATCAGCCCCAGCATTTT.

The chain combines TRBV7-3 with TRBJ2-1, with D maybe TRBD1 (5 bases). The CDR3 spans 16 residues. CDR1 is SGHTA and CDR2 is FQGTGA in the germline V gene. Trimming removed 5 bases from V and 3 bases from J, with 17 bases in between. The CDR3 coding sequence is TGTGCCAGCAGCCCAAAGGGCAGGGTCGGCTACAATGAGCAGTTCTTC. It encodes CASSPKGRVGYNEQFF.

The V gene is TRBV9, the J gene TRBJ2-1; 9 nucleotides match TRBD1. The CDR3 has 15 residues. V was clipped by 1 base and J by 3 bases; unmatched bases: 2. Germline CDR1 is SGDLS and CDR2 is YYNGEE. The CDR3 loop reads CASSVMTGGYNEQFF. CDR3 sequence (DNA): TGTGCCAGCAGCGTAATGACAGGGGGCTACAATGAGCAGTTCTTC.

This chain connects TRBV25-1 to TRBJ2-2; 7 nucleotides match TRBD2. CDR1 and CDR2 from the germline V gene are MGHDK and SYGVNS. The J segment lost 6 bases and the V segment lost 1 base, leaving 8 bases of the junction unmatched. The CDR3 extends over 16 amino acids. CDR3 sequence: CASSELSSGRAGELFF. CDR3 DNA sequence: TGTGCCAGCAGTGAATTATCGTCAGGGAGGGCCGGGGAGCTGTTTTTT. The complete variable domain, with remaining parts taken from reference TRBV25-1 and TRBJ2-2, reads EADIYQTPRYLVIGTGKKITLECSQTMGHDKMYWYQQDPGMELHLIHYSYGVNSTEKGDLSSESTVSRIRTEHFPLTLESARPSHTSQYLCASSELSSGRAGELFFGEGSRLTVL.

The chain has TRBV7-9 and TRBJ2-3, with 7 bases lining up with TRBD1. The germline gives CDR1 SEHNR, CDR2 FQNEAQ (reference sequence). The CDR3 runs to 14 residues. The J segment lost 2 bases and the V segment lost 4 bases, leaving 3 bases of the junction unmatched. The CDR3 nucleotides are TGTGCCAGCAGCTGGGGGACAGACACAGATACGCAGTATTTT. This sequence encodes CASSWGTDTDTQYF.

This clone turned up a few times. This sequence joins TRBV30 and TRBJ1-5; TRBD1 is a possible D gene (5 bases). CDR1 and CDR2 (germline): GTSNPN, SVGIG (reference sequence). The CDR3 sequence is 16 residues long. Deletions cut 0 bases from V and 11 bases from J, with 23 bases between. CDR3 nucleotides: TGTGCCTGGAGTGTATCCGGGCTACACCCGCCGGGGGCCCAGCATTTT. This gives the protein CAWSVSGLHPPGAQHF.

This clone was detected a few times. The chain links TRBV5-8 to TRBJ1-2, with 9 bases that match TRBD1. Germline trimming cut 1 base from V and 7 bases from J; bases unmatched to any gene: 2. The CDR3 has 13 residues. CDR1 and CDR2 (germline): SGHTS, YDEGEE. The CDR3 loop reads CASSLTGGGGYTF. The CDR3 region has the DNA TGTGCCAGCAGCTTGACAGGGGGCGGTGGCTACACCTTC.

The V and J genes are TRBV30 and TRBJ1-2; TRBD1 is a possible D gene (6 bases). Germline V gene sequence: CDR1 GTSNPN, CDR2 SVGIG (reference sequence). V was shortened by 1 base and J by 7 bases, with 10 bases between the two germline ends. This CDR3 spans 12 amino acids. The CDR3 DNA follows: TGTGCCTGGAGTGCGGGACATCTTGGCTACACCTTC. This codes for CAWSAGHLGYTF. The whole variable domain, filled in from reference TRBV30 and TRBJ1-2, reads SQTIHQWPATLVQPVGSPLSLECTVEGTSNPNLYWYRQAAGRGLQLLFYSVGIGQISSEVPQNLSASRPQDRQFILSSKKLLLSDSGFYLCAWSAGHLGYTFGSGTRLTVV.

This clone was counted a single time. The CDR3 sequence is CASSIGGTRGETQYF. Here the CDR3 DNA reads TGTGCCAGTAGTATAGGTGGGACTAGGGGAGAGACCCAGTACTTC. The genes are TRBV19 and TRBJ2-5; the match to TRBD2 covers 8 bases. Germline V gives CDR1 LNHDA, CDR2 SQIVND (reference sequence). The CDR3 loop spans 15 amino acids. V lost 1 base, J lost 4 bases, and 5 bases stayed unmatched.

The chain has TRBV29-1 and TRBJ1-2; D might be TRBD1 (6 bases). V lost 7 bases to trimming and J lost 4 bases, with 19 bases between them. Germline V gene data show CDR1 as SQVTM and CDR2 as ANQGSEA. The CDR3 consists of 14 residues. DNA of the CDR3: TGCAGCGCAATAACAGGGTCTCGGATCTATGGCTACACCTTC. Its protein product is CSAITGSRIYGYTF.

This clone was recorded only once. The chain employs TRBV30 and TRBJ1-5; tentatively, D is TRBD1 (6 bases). Germline CDR1 is GTSNPN and CDR2 is SVGIG (reference sequence). CDR3 length: 15 residues. V was clipped by 0 bases and J by 7 bases, with 16 bases between them. Written as DNA, the CDR3 is TGTGCCTGGAGTGTGGCCCCAACAGGGAGACAGCCCCAGCATTTT. Residues: CAWSVAPTGRQPQHF.

The rearrangement joins TRBV19 to TRBJ1-4; tentative D call: TRBD1 (6 bases). The CDR3 has 13 residues. Germline V CDR1 and CDR2: LNHDA, SQIVND (reference sequence). Trimming left V 10 bases short and J 8 bases short, with 17 bases between. DNA for the CDR3: TGTGCCACCAAGAGGGGGATAGAGGAAAAACTGTTTTTT. This gives the protein CATKRGIEEKLFF.

The V and J genes are TRBV18 and TRBJ1-1; 7 bases agree with TRBD1. V lost 0 bases to trimming and J lost 0 bases; unmatched junction nucleotides: 1. The CDR3 sequence is 15 residues long. Per the germline V gene, CDR1 is KGHSH and CDR2 is LQKENI. CDR3 residues: CASSPPTGMNTEAFF. The CDR3, as DNA: TGTGCCAGCTCACCACCGACAGGGATGAACACTGAAGCTTTCTTT.

This clone was recorded only once. The chain recombines TRBV28 with TRBJ1-2; D is uncertain. Germline lookup yields CDR1 MDHEN and CDR2 SYDVKM. V was cut by 5 bases and J by 8 bases, with 9 bases left in between. The length of the CDR3 is 11 residues. The CDR3 DNA reads as TGTGCCAGCAGTAACCCAGGCGGCTACACCTTC. Its translation is CASSNPGGYTF.

This clone came up a few times. CDR3 DNA: TGTGCCAGCAGTTTATCCGAGGCTACACTGCAACCCCAGCATTTT. Amino acids: CASSLSEATLQPQHF. The chain is built from TRBV27 and TRBJ1-5; no reliable D call. From germline, CDR1 is MNHEY and CDR2 SMNVEV (reference sequence). CDR3 size: 15 residues. Between the trimmed V and J ends, which lost 0 bases and 10 bases, there was a span of 16 bases.

The chain combines TRBV5-4 with TRBJ1-6; possible D gene TRBD1, 5 bases. The ends were cut back, 7 bases at V and 13 bases at J, with 12 bases in the middle. There are 11 residues in the CDR3. Germline V gives CDR1 SGHNT, CDR2 YYREEE (reference sequence). The CDR3 here is CASPGRDPLHF. The CDR3 DNA sequence: TGTGCCAGCCCGGGACGGGATCCCCTCCACTTT. The full variable domain, with the rest looked up from reference TRBV5-4 and TRBJ1-6, is ETGVTQSPTHLIKTRGQQVTLRCSSQSGHNTVSWYQQALGQGPQFIFQYYREEENGRGNFPPRFSGLQFPNYSSELNVNALELDDSALYLCASPGRDPLHFGNGTRLTVT.

This rearrangement joins TRBV30 to TRBJ1-5, with TRBD1 matching 8 bases. Germline V gives CDR1 GTSNPN, CDR2 SVGIG (reference sequence). J was trimmed by 7 bases and V by 5 bases; bases with no gene match: 10. The CDR3 has 14 residues. The DNA for the CDR3 is TGTGCCTGGTCACTTGGACAGGGCTGGCAGCCCCAGCATTTT. It specifies CAWSLGQGWQPQHF.

V gene TRBV2 combines with J gene TRBJ1-1; D possibly corresponds to TRBD1 (5 bases). The CDR3 has 13 residues. V lost 7 bases and J lost 1, with 10 bases in between. Germline CDR1 is SNHLY and CDR2 is FYNNEI. CDR3: CASTAGWNTEAFF. The CDR3 nucleotides read TGTGCCAGCACGGCAGGGTGGAACACTGAAGCTTTCTTT.